This T cell receptor (beta chain) derives from a study of T cell clones after liver transplantation. The overall study: Pre-transplant mixed lymphocyte reactions yielded third-party-reactive TCRbeta sequences as comparators for graft-donor-reactive sequences.

Repertoires were generated with immunoSEQ multiplex PCR, while TCRdb's copy carries only in-frame clones and drops some. The table records tens of thousands of clones, 80% of them present only once. Trimming took 1 base from V and 2 from J, leaving 8 bases between them. The germline V gene has CDR1 LNHDA and CDR2 SQIVND (reference sequence). This CDR3 has 14 amino acids. V and J are TRBV19 and TRBJ1-2; a possible D gene is TRBD1 (6 bases). The receptor was isolated from a human patient who received a liver transplant. Part of the T cells may come from the graft donor. Specimen: CD4+ T cells from blood, collected 12 months after liver transplant. The CDR3 sequence is CASSIGQGNYGYTF. The CDR3 nucleotides are TGTGCCAGTAGTATAGGCCAGGGGAACTATGGCTACACCTTC.